Shown below are 16 T cell receptor beta chains from a single sample sequenced in a study of STAT5B mutations in CD4+ large granular lymphocyte leukemia. Only in-frame clones appear in the TCRdb table, and some are missing; sequencing was by immunoSEQ multiplex PCR. The table lists fewer than 25,000 clones, 60% to 85% of them singletons. Sequenced sample: CD4+ T cells from blood buffy coats. These receptors were obtained from a human donor in good health.

In DNA form, the CDR3 reads TGTGCCAGCAGCCCGGACGATAACTATGGCTACACCTTC. Amino acid sequence: CASSPDDNYGYTF. The genes are TRBV9 and TRBJ1-2; D unclear. Germline loops: CDR1 SGDLS, CDR2 YYNGEE. The CDR3 sequence is 13 residues long. Trimming shortened V by 4 bases and J by 1 base, and 8 bases separated the two germline ends.

This clone showed up just a few times. The rearrangement joins TRBV14 to TRBJ2-7; D is ambiguous. Trimming stripped 6 bases from V and 1 base from J, with 10 bases between. CDR1 is SGHDN, CDR2 FVKESK, per germline. CDR3 length equals 13 residues. CDR3 loop: CASRRGRSYEQYF. CDR3 nucleotides: TGTGCCAGCAGGAGAGGACGATCCTACGAGCAGTACTTC.

This clone was seen only a few times. The chain is built from TRBV19 and TRBJ1-1; 7 bases map to TRBD1. The germline gives CDR1 LNHDA, CDR2 SQIVND (reference sequence). J lost 11 bases, V lost 6 bases, and 15 bases had no gene match. This CDR3 has 14 residues. The CDR3 DNA sequence: TGTGCCAGTAGGCATCGGGACAGACCAAGTCCTGCTTTCTTT. This gives the protein CASRHRDRPSPAFF.

The V gene is TRBV7-2, the J gene TRBJ2-3, with unresolved D. This CDR3 is 13 amino acids long. V dropped 6 bases and J dropped 1 base, with 8 bases sitting between them. The V gene's germline CDR1 is SGHTA and CDR2 FQGNSA. The CDR3 nucleotides read TGTGCCAGCAGGATCGAGGGCACAGATACGCAGTATTTT. Encoded protein: CASRIEGTDTQYF.

The J gene is TRBJ2-5, the V gene TRBV7-2, with 8 bases matching TRBD1. The V segment lost 5 bases and the J segment 4 bases; nucleotides outside the gene matches: 3. CDR1 is SGHTA and CDR2 is FQGNSA in the germline V gene. The CDR3 runs 13 residues. Here the CDR3 DNA reads TGTGCCAGCAGCCTGACAGGGGTAGAGACCCAGTACTTC. Its translation is CASSLTGVETQYF.

This clone came up once. The CDR3 is CASSTRQGSSYNSPLHF. For the CDR3, the DNA is TGTGCCAGTAGTACAAGACAGGGGAGCTCCTATAATTCACCCCTCCACTTT. V gene TRBV19 combines with J gene TRBJ1-6; TRBD1 matches at 8 bases. The CDR3 sequence is 17 residues long. The trim removed 4 bases at V and 0 bases at J, leaving 5 bases unmatched. CDR1 LNHDA and CDR2 SQIVND come from the germline V gene (reference sequence).

This chain joins TRBV18 and TRBJ1-5; D is ambiguous. In germline, CDR1 is KGHSH, CDR2 LQKENI. CDR3 length: 14 residues. Trimming took off 0 bases at V and 11 bases at J, with 14 bases between the two ends. This chain's CDR3 is CASSPPNGSPAQHF. The CDR3 DNA reads as TGTGCCAGCTCACCACCGAACGGCTCCCCAGCCCAGCATTTT.

This chain links TRBV4-2 with TRBJ2-7; TRBD2 might be the D (6 bases). The V end was cut by 3 bases, the J end by 6 bases, with 15 bases between. The germline CDR1 and CDR2 sequences are LGHNA and YNFKEQ. The CDR3 has 14 residues. For the CDR3, the DNA is TGTGCCAGCAGCCACCGGGACCCGGAGGGCGAGCAGTACTTC. Translation gives CASSHRDPEGEQYF.

The chain links TRBV5-6 to TRBJ2-1, with 11 bases that match TRBD2. The CDR3 consists of 16 residues. V gave up 4 bases and J gave up 7 bases; unmatched junction bases: 10. Germline assignment: CDR1 SGHDT and CDR2 YYEEEE. CDR3 sequence (DNA): TGTGCCAGCAGCAATTTAGCGGGAGGGCCTCGGAATGAGCAGTTCTTC. It yields the protein CASSNLAGGPRNEQFF. Full variable domain (outside the CDR3, taken from reference TRBV5-6 and TRBJ2-1): DAGVTQSPTHLIKTRGQQVTLRCSPKSGHDTVSWYQQALGQGPQFIFQYYEEEERQRGNFPDRFSGHQFPNYSSELNVNALLLGDSALYLCASSNLAGGPRNEQFFGPGTRLTVL.

The chain employs TRBV9 and TRBJ2-1; no clear D gene. The CDR3 length is 13 residues. Germline CDR1 and CDR2: SGDLS and YYNGEE. V lost 4 bases to trimming and J lost 13 bases, with 18 bases between them. The DNA for the CDR3 is TGTGCCAGCAGCCCCAAAGACTCCCAGACCCAGTTCTTC. This codes for CASSPKDSQTQFF.

This clone showed up just once. The V gene is TRBV19, the J gene TRBJ2-7, with 8 bases that match TRBD1. The V and J ends lost 3 bases and 4 bases, in that order; junction bases with no gene match: 2. This CDR3 is 13 amino acids long. Germline values: CDR1 LNHDA, CDR2 SQIVND (reference sequence). The CDR3 region has the DNA TGTGCCAGTAGTATCCAGGGGGCGTACGAGCAGTACTTC. Translated, it gives CASSIQGAYEQYF.

This rearrangement joins TRBV12-2 to TRBJ2-7. TRBV12-2 is reported as a pseudogene. This CDR3 has 15 residues. Written as DNA, the CDR3 is TGTGCAAGTCGCTTAGGATGGGTAACGTCCTACGAGCAGTACTTC. Protein sequence: CASRLGWVTSYEQYF.

The J gene is TRBJ2-1, the V gene TRBV6-4; 7 bases map to TRBD2. The CDR3 totals 16 residues. CDR1 MRHNA and CDR2 SNTAGT come from the germline V gene. V shed 0 bases and J 2 bases; nucleotides not matched to a gene: 4. CDR3 protein: CASSDSGGRAYNEQFF. CDR3 nucleotide sequence: TGTGCCAGCAGTGACTCCGGCGGGAGAGCCTACAATGAGCAGTTCTTC.

V usage is TRBV27 and J usage is TRBJ2-7, with TRBD1 matching over 7 bases. Trimming took 2 bases from V and 2 from J; bases not matched to a gene: 9. Germline CDR1 reads MNHEY; CDR2 reads SMNVEV (reference sequence). The CDR3 is 16 amino acids. CDR3 in amino acids: CASSLLRTGQTYEQYF. The DNA for the CDR3 is TGTGCCAGCAGTTTACTTCGGACAGGCCAGACCTACGAGCAGTACTTC.

This clone was found once. The chain joins TRBV9 to TRBJ2-3; 7 positions match TRBD1. The CDR3 covers 14 residues. J was trimmed by 0 bases and V by 3 bases; bases with no gene match: 1. Germline lookup yields CDR1 SGDLS and CDR2 YYNGEE. The CDR3 loop reads CASSDRGSTDTQYF. The CDR3 coding sequence is TGTGCCAGCAGCGACAGGGGAAGCACAGATACGCAGTATTTT. The full variable domain, rest sourced from reference TRBV9 and TRBJ2-3, is DSGVTQTPKHLITATGQRVTLRCSPRSGDLSVYWYQQSLDQGLQFLIQYYNGEERAKGNILERFSAQQFPDLHSELNLSSLELGDSALYFCASSDRGSTDTQYFGPGTRLTVL.

This chain connects TRBV9 to TRBJ2-1; D is unresolved. The CDR3 has 13 residues. V lost 0 bases and J 10 bases, leaving 11 bases between the germline ends. Germline CDR1 is SGDLS and CDR2 is YYNGEE. CDR3 sequence (DNA): TGTGCCAGCAGCGTAGATAGTGCCAGGGAGCAGTTCTTC. Its translation is CASSVDSAREQFF.